Given below is one T cell receptor (beta chain) in context. This record belongs to a study of blood T cell repertoires in COVID-19. About the study: Acute and convalescent COVID-19 samples came from the United States, Italy and Spain. T cells, B-cell-depleted T cells, or PBMCs supplied cDNA or gDNA.

With 6 bases clipped from V and 4 bases from J, the junction kept 3 bases outside the gene matches. CDR3 length: 12 residues. The germline gives CDR1 SQVTM, CDR2 ANQGSEA. Original data processing: Researchers report that nucleated cell counts were estimated from reference gene primer amplification. Profiled with immunoSEQ multiplex PCR; TCRdb holds only in-frame clones, not every one. The D gene and trimming were derived from the DNA, and the V and J assignments and clone size from that table. Of about 110,000 clones in the sample, 83% were seen once. The V gene is TRBV29-1, the J gene TRBJ1-1; 9 nucleotides match TRBD1. The material sequenced was peripheral blood. The TCR originated in a woman aged 55-70 years with acute or convalescent COVID-19. The CDR3 sequence: CSVGQGGTEAFF. The CDR3, as DNA: TGCAGCGTGGGACAGGGAGGCACTGAAGCTTTCTTT.